A selection of T cell receptor beta chains follows, all from one sample in a study of identifying expanded T cells in peripheral blood. Measured with immunoSEQ multiplex PCR; TCRdb has only the in-frame clones, and not every one. The repertoire holds 80,000 to 90,000 clones, with approximately 86% as singletons. Sequenced input: blood. The receptors originated from a person aged 18 to 70 in good health. Each CDR3 is given with its conserved first and last residue. The D gene is left open where the match is weak. Clone sizes are given selectively: once, few, many, or a class where the clone is expanded.

clone_size: -; j_call: TRBJ2-3; d_call: TRBD2; v_call: TRBV19; cdr3_nt: TGTGCCAGTAGTATGACTAGCGGGGGAGTTACAGATACGCAGTATTTT; cdr3_aa: CASSMTSGGVTDTQYF
clone_size: few; j_call: TRBJ1-5; d_call: -; v_call: TRBV5-6; cdr3_nt: TGTGCCAGCAGCTTGGATGGTCAGCCCCAGCATTTT; cdr3_aa: CASSLDGQPQHF
clone_size: -; j_call: TRBJ2-5; d_call: -; v_call: TRBV4-3; cdr3_nt: TGCGCCAGCAGCCAAGAATTTCCCCCCCGCACAGGGAGGGGGACCCAGTACTTC; cdr3_aa: CASSQEFPPRTGRGTQYF
clone_size: -; j_call: TRBJ2-1; d_call: -; v_call: TRBV2; cdr3_nt: TGTGCCAGCACTGTACAGCAGAGCTCCTACAATGAGCAGTTCTTC; cdr3_aa: CASTVQQSSYNEQFF
clone_size: -; j_call: TRBJ1-1; d_call: TRBD1; v_call: TRBV5-1; cdr3_nt: TGCGCCAGCAGGGGACAGGGAGGCACTGAAGCTTTCTTT; cdr3_aa: CASRGQGGTEAFF
clone_size: -; j_call: TRBJ1-3; d_call: -; v_call: TRBV30; cdr3_nt: TGTGCCTGGAGCGAACAGGCACACTCTGGAAACACCATATATTTT; cdr3_aa: CAWSEQAHSGNTIYF
clone_size: -; j_call: TRBJ1-1; d_call: -; v_call: TRBV2; cdr3_nt: TGTGCCAGCAGTGGGAGGGACATACCTGAAGCTTTCTTT; cdr3_aa: CASSGRDIPEAFF
clone_size: -; j_call: TRBJ2-2; d_call: -; v_call: TRBV2; cdr3_nt: TGTGCCAGCAGTGACCGGGTGTGGTTTCACACCGGGGAGCTGTTTTTT; cdr3_aa: CASSDRVWFHTGELFF
clone_size: -; j_call: TRBJ2-7; d_call: TRBD1; v_call: TRBV7-8; cdr3_nt: TGTGCCAGCAGCCCCGAAGGACAGGGCGACTACGGGCAGTACTTC; cdr3_aa: CASSPEGQGDYGQYF
clone_size: -; j_call: TRBJ2-7; d_call: -; v_call: TRBV18; cdr3_nt: TGTGCCAGCTCACCCTCGAGGACCTACAGCTCCTACGAGCAGTACTTC; cdr3_aa: CASSPSRTYSSYEQYF
clone_size: -; j_call: TRBJ1-3; d_call: -; v_call: TRBV19; cdr3_nt: TGTGCCAGTTCTGCGGGCACCAATTCTGGAAACACCATATATTTT; cdr3_aa: CASSAGTNSGNTIYF
clone_size: -; j_call: TRBJ2-6; d_call: TRBD2; v_call: TRBV9; cdr3_nt: TGTGCCAGCAGCGTAGGATCGGGAGGGACCTCTGGGGCCAACGTCCTGACTTTC; cdr3_aa: CASSVGSGGTSGANVLTF
clone_size: -; j_call: TRBJ1-1; d_call: -; v_call: TRBV2; cdr3_nt: TGTGCTCCCGGTGGCAAGTCGGGGGCCGCTGAAGCTTTCTTT; cdr3_aa: CAPGGKSGAAEAFF
clone_size: -; j_call: TRBJ2-3; d_call: -; v_call: TRBV2; cdr3_nt: TGTGCCAGCAACTCTTTGGACAGAGTTCGTCAAGATACGCAGTATTTT; cdr3_aa: CASNSLDRVRQDTQYF
clone_size: -; j_call: TRBJ2-3; d_call: -; v_call: TRBV6-6; cdr3_nt: TGTGCCAGCACTCTATCCCTGGATACGCAGTATTTT; cdr3_aa: CASTLSLDTQYF
clone_size: once; j_call: TRBJ1-1; d_call: TRBD1; v_call: TRBV19; cdr3_nt: TGTGCCAGCCTCACAGGGGGGAACACTGAAGCTTTCTTT; cdr3_aa: CASLTGGNTEAFF
clone_size: -; j_call: TRBJ2-1; d_call: TRBD2; v_call: TRBV7-2; cdr3_nt: TGTGCCAGCGGCACTAGCGGGGCATACAATGAGCAGTTCTTC; cdr3_aa: CASGTSGAYNEQFF
clone_size: once; j_call: TRBJ2-1; d_call: -; v_call: TRBV18; cdr3_nt: TGTGCCAGCTCACCACCGGCTAGCGACAATGAGCAGTTCTTC; cdr3_aa: CASSPPASDNEQFF
clone_size: -; j_call: TRBJ1-3; d_call: TRBD1; v_call: TRBV5-6; cdr3_nt: TGTGCCAGCAGGAAATCCGGGACAGGGGCCAACACCATATATTTT; cdr3_aa: CASRKSGTGANTIYF
clone_size: -; j_call: TRBJ2-4; d_call: TRBD2; v_call: TRBV28; cdr3_nt: TGTGCCAGCAGTTTCGGCGGGGGGAAAAACATTCAGTACTTC; cdr3_aa: CASSFGGGKNIQYF